This T cell receptor beta chain was profiled in a study of shared clonotypes between healthy human individuals. Terminally differentiated effector memory CD45RA+ cells were excluded by CCR7 positive selection of CD45RO-negative cells. Healthy and HIV-negative, the adult donors had no recent acute infections or vaccinations. The germline V and J ends were trimmed by 4 bases and 7 bases, with 5 bases remaining between them. Germline V CDR1 and CDR2: MDHEN, SYDVKM. The length of the CDR3 is 11 residues. Worth noting for this clone: The antigen is not known.

Sequencing was performed with immunoSEQ multiplex PCR; in TCRdb, only in-frame clones are kept and a portion is missing. Of roughly 1,800,000 clones detected, about 95% appear once; the ten largest clones hold more than 0.9%. Broader study findings: Estimated richness was generally greater in naive than memory subsets.

The material sequenced was naive CD8+ T cells sorted from blood. The chain employs TRBV28 and TRBJ1-3, with D tentatively TRBD1 (5 bases). The clonotype comes from a man aged 18 to 35 in good health. The CDR3 loop reads CASSWGNTIYF. The DNA for the CDR3 is TGTGCCAGCAGTTGGGGGAACACCATATATTTT.